A selection of T cell receptor beta chains follows, all from one sample in a study of shared clonotypes between healthy human individuals. Assay: immunoSEQ multiplex PCR; the TCRdb copy retains only in-frame clones and omits some. The sample records some 2.4 million clones, 90% to 95% being singletons. Sequencing used naive CD4+ T cells from PBMCs. The receptors stem from a man younger than 35 in good health. Some clones in this sample may be carry-over from other donors' samples. Both conserved end residues are part of each CDR3. Each record gives: V gene, J gene, D gene, CDR3 protein, CDR3 DNA. D genes are given only for firm matches.

>TRBV19|TRBJ2-1|TRBD1
CASSATGGSYNEQFF
TGTGCCAGTAGTGCGACAGGGGGGTCCTACAATGAGCAGTTCTTC
>TRBV4-1|TRBJ2-7|NA
CASSQRGGVFYEQYF
TGCGCCAGCAGCCAAAGGGGGGGGGTATTCTACGAGCAGTACTTC
>TRBV21-1|TRBJ1-5|NA
CASSKTPIHSNQPQHF
TGTGCCAGCAGCAAAACTCCGATACATAGCAATCAGCCCCAGCATTTT
>TRBV7-2|TRBJ2-1|NA
CASSLSADNEQFF
TGTGCCAGCAGCTTATCGGCCGACAATGAGCAGTTCTTC
>TRBV7-2|TRBJ2-2|TRBD1
CASSATGTEYSGELFF
TGTGCCAGCAGCGCAACGGGGACAGAATATTCCGGGGAGCTGTTTTTT
>TRBV6-5|TRBJ2-7|NA
CATKPVRGFYEQYF
TGTGCCACGAAGCCAGTTAGGGGGTTCTACGAGCAGTACTTC
>TRBV9|TRBJ1-1|NA
CASSAWVGGTEAFF
TGTGCCAGCAGCGCCTGGGTGGGGGGCACTGAAGCTTTCTTT
>TRBV5-1|TRBJ1-3|NA
CASSLSGHDSGNTIYF
TGCGCCAGCAGCTTGTCGGGCCACGACTCTGGAAACACCATATATTTT
>TRBV20-1|TRBJ1-1|NA
CSAGQRGAFF
TGCAGTGCCGGACAGAGGGGAGCTTTCTTT
>TRBV18|TRBJ2-7|NA
CASSREAQSYEQYF
TGTGCCAGCTCACGGGAGGCACAGTCCTACGAGCAGTACTTC
>TRBV27|TRBJ2-3|TRBD1
CASSPLTGGRDTQYF
TGTGCCAGCAGTCCCCTGACAGGGGGCCGAGATACGCAGTATTTT
>TRBV5-1|TRBJ2-3|NA
CASSPRTTNTDTQYF
TGCGCCAGCAGCCCCAGGACTACTAACACAGATACGCAGTATTTT
>TRBV18|TRBJ2-2|TRBD1
CASSNGQGASGELFF
TGTGCCAGCTCAAACGGACAGGGGGCATCGGGGGAGCTGTTTTTT
>TRBV2|TRBJ2-5|NA
CASSGVGRRGETQYF
TGTGCCAGCAGCGGCGTGGGCCGCCGGGGAGAGACCCAGTACTTC
>TRBV4-1|TRBJ1-6|TRBD1
CASSQGPGTGNSPLHF
TGCGCCAGCAGCCAAGGTCCCGGGACAGGTAATTCACCCCTCCACTTT
>TRBV27|TRBJ2-2|TRBD1
CASSLGQGGGSTGELFF
TGTGCCAGCAGTTTGGGACAGGGGGGAGGAAGTACCGGGGAGCTGTTTTTT